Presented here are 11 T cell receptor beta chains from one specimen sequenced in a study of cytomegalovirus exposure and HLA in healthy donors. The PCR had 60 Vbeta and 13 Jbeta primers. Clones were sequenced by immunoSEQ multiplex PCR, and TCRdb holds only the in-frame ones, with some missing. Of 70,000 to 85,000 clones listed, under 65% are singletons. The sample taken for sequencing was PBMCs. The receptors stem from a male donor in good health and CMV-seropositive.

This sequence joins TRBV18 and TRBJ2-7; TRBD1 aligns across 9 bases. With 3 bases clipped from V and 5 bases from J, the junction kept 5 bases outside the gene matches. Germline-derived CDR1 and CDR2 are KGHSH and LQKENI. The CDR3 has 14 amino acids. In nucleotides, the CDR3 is TGTGCCAGCTCACCCGGGACAGGGAGGAACGAGCAGTACTTC. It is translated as CASSPGTGRNEQYF.

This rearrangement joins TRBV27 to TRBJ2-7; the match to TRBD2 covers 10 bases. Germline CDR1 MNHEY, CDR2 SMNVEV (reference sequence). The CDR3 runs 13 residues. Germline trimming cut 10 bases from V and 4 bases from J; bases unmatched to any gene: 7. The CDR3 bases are TGTGCCACACGATGGACTAGCGGATACGAGCAGTACTTC. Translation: CATRWTSGYEQYF.

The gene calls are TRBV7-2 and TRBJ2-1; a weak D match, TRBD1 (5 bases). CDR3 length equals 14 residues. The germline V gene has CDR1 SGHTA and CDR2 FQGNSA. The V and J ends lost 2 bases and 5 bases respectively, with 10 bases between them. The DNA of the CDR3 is TGTGCCAGCAGCTTACAGGGCCAGAACAATGAGCAGTTCTTC. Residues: CASSLQGQNNEQFF.

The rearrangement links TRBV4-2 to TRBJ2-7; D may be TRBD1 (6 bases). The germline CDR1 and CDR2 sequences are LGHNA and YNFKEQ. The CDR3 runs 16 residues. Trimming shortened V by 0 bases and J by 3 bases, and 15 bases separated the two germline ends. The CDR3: CASSQDRGTLVYEQYF. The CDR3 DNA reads TGTGCCAGCAGCCAAGATCGAGGGACACTTGTCTACGAGCAGTACTTC.

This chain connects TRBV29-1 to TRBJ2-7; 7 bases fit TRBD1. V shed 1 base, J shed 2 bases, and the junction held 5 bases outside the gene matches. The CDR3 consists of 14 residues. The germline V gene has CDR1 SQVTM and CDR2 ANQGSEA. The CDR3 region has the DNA TGCAGCGTTGAAGGGACAGGATTGACCTACGAGCAGTACTTC. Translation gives CSVEGTGLTYEQYF.

The CDR3 DNA reads TGTGCCAGCAGCTTAGCGACTAGCGGGAGGGCGGGGACCCAGTACTTC. Encoded protein: CASSLATSGRAGTQYF. The chain recombines TRBV7-2 with TRBJ2-5; 14 nucleotides line up with TRBD2. The CDR3 length is 16 residues. The ends lost 0 bases at V and 7 bases at J; junction bases unmatched: 4. Germline V gene sequence: CDR1 SGHTA, CDR2 FQGNSA.

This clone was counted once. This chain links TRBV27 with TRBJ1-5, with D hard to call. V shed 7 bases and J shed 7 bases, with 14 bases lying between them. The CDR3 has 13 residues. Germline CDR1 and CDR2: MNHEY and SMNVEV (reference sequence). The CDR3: CASNEGSGQPQHF. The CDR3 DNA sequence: TGTGCCAGCAACGAAGGTTCGGGGCAGCCCCAGCATTTT.

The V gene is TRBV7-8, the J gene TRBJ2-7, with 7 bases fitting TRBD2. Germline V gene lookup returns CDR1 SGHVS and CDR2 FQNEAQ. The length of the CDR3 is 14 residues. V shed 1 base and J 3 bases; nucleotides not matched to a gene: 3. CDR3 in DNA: TGTGCCAGCAGCTTAGGGGCTAGCGGCTACGAGCAGTACTTC. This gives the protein CASSLGASGYEQYF.

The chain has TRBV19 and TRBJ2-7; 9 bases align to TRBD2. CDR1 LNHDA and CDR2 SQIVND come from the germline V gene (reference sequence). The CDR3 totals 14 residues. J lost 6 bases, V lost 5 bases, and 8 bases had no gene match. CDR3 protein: CASSSLAGVSEQYF. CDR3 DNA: TGTGCCAGTAGTTCACTAGCGGGCGTCTCCGAGCAGTACTTC.

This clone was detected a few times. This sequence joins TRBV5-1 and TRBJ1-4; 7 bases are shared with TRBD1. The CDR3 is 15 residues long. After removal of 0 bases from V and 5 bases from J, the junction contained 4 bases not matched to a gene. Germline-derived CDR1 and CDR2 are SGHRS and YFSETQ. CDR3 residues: CASSLVQGTNEKLFF. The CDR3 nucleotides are TGCGCCAGCAGCTTGGTACAGGGGACAAATGAAAAACTGTTTTTT.

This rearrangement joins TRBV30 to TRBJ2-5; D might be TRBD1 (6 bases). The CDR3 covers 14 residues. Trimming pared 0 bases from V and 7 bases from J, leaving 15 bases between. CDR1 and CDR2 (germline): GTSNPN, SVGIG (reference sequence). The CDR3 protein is CAWSVGAGARTQYF. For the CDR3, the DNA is TGTGCCTGGAGTGTAGGGGCAGGGGCGAGGACCCAGTACTTC.